The T cell receptor (beta chain) under discussion was sequenced for a study of blood T cell repertoires in COVID-19. In the study overall: Samples of COVID-19 (acute and convalescent) were obtained from the United States, Italy and Spain. PBMCs, B-cell-depleted T cells, or T cells provided the cDNA or gDNA that made up the material.

Germline lookup yields CDR1 LGHNT and CDR2 FRNRAP. The V gene lost 2 bases and the J gene lost 8 bases, with 12 bases spanning the gap. The CDR3 is 13 amino acids. Enrollment of patients from Seattle took place during active infection, with longitudinal follow-up. Per the authors' pipeline: Reference gene primer amplification gave nucleated cell count estimates. The repertoire was sequenced with immunoSEQ multiplex PCR; TCRdb's copy has only in-frame clones and lacks some. That table is the source of V, J and clone size, and D and trimming were worked out from the DNA. The data show approximately 300,000 clones, 85% to 90% seen once. This clone was recorded a few times.

The source is a woman younger than 45 with COVID-19, enrolled during active disease. Material for sequencing was peripheral blood. The chain links TRBV12-5 to TRBJ1-2; a possible D gene is TRBD1 (6 bases). CDR3 sequence reads: CASGLSGGLGYTF. The DNA for the CDR3 is TGTGCTAGTGGTTTGTCCGGGGGGCTCGGCTACACCTTC. The entire variable domain, with the rest obtained from reference TRBV12-5 and TRBJ1-2, is as follows: DARVTQTPRHKVTEMGQEVTMRCQPILGHNTVFWYRQTMMQGLELLAYFRNRAPLDDSGMPKDRFSAEMPDATLATLKIQPSEPRDSAVYFCASGLSGGLGYTFGSGTRLTVV.